The 9 T cell receptor beta chains below all came from one sample that was sequenced in a study of T cells expressing NK-cell markers. TCRdb reanalyzed the 5' RACE reads and collapses them to one entry per CDR3 protein, without DNA. The listing records 350,000 to 400,000 distinct CDR3 sequences. Sequencing was performed on blood T cells: a sorted CD56 or NKG2C T cell subset, CD4+ or CD8+ T cells, or bulk PBMC T cells (not recorded which). All receptors come from a woman between 45 and 60 years old in good health.

CDR3 loop: CASSSGTGGPNTEAFF. The V gene is TRBV11-1, the J gene TRBJ1-1; TCRdb indicates TRBD1, and absent DNA this call remains unverified. The CDR3 spans 16 residues. The germline V gene has CDR1 SGHAT and CDR2 FQDESV (reference sequence).

This chain links TRBV11-3 with TRBJ2-5; TCRdb's D gene call, TRBD2, goes unchecked for lack of DNA. The CDR3 contains 15 residues. Germline V gene sequence: CDR1 SGHNT, CDR2 YENEEA. This CDR3 reads CASSRRAGVGETQYF.

The genes are TRBV7-6 and TRBJ2-3. Germline assignment: CDR1 SGHVS and CDR2 FNYEAQ. This CDR3 has 15 residues. The CDR3 protein is CASSLEAHSTDTQYF. The whole variable domain, filled in from reference TRBV7-6 and TRBJ2-3, reads GAGVSQSPRYKVTKRGQDVALRCDPISGHVSLYWYRQALGQGPEFLTYFNYEAQQDKSGLPNDRFSAERPEGSISTLTIQRTEQRDSAMYRCASSLEAHSTDTQYFGPGTRLTVL.

The V call is TRBV11-3, the J call TRBJ2-1; the TCRdb call, TRBD1, lacks DNA for checking. This CDR3 spans 15 amino acids. CDR1 is SGHNT, CDR2 YENEEA, per germline. The CDR3 spells CASSFEDRGTNEQFF.

The rearrangement uses TRBV5-1 and TRBJ1-1. This CDR3 is built from 13 residues. Germline V gene lookup returns CDR1 SGHRS and CDR2 YFSETQ. The CDR3 loop reads CASSLGGLSAAFF.

The chain uses TRBV29-1 and TRBJ1-3; without DNA, the TCRdb call of TRBD1 cannot be checked. Germline CDR1 is SQVTM and CDR2 is ANQGSEA. The CDR3 consists of 13 residues. CDR3 in amino acids: CSAARTGGNTIYF.

The rearrangement links TRBV15 to TRBJ1-1. Germline values: CDR1 LNHNV, CDR2 YYDKDF (reference sequence). The CDR3 extends over 13 amino acids. CDR3 amino acids: CATGGVTNTEAFF.

This chain joins TRBV5-1 and TRBJ1-1; TCRdb gives TRBD1 as the D gene, but with no DNA this cannot be confirmed. This CDR3 is built from 17 residues. The germline V gene encodes CDR1 SGHRS and CDR2 YFSETQ. The CDR3 loop is CASSLADGPPLNTEAFF.

This sequence joins TRBV6-5 and TRBJ2-1; TCRdb designates TRBD2, a call that cannot be tested without DNA. The germline gives CDR1 MNHEY, CDR2 SVGAGI. The CDR3 length is 14 residues. The CDR3 loop is CASSLAQLRDEQFF.